The sequence of this T cell receptor beta chain was determined in a study of patients and donors after allogeneic stem cell transplantation. TCRdb redid the calling of the RT-PCR reads with MiXCR, one entry per CDR3 protein. The profile shows roughly 250,000 distinct CDR3 sequences, 11% to 15% of them singletons. The CDR3 runs 11 residues. Trimming took 6 bases from V and 9 from J, leaving 9 bases between them. Germline V gene data show CDR1 as MNHEY and CDR2 as SVGEGT. The TCR sequence derives from a human donor who was either an allogeneic HSCT recipient or a stem cell or donor lymphocyte infusion donor (not recorded which). It is not recorded whose cells these are; they may come from a transplant donor. The chain has TRBV6-2 or TRBV6-3 and TRBJ1-3, with D unresolved. Specimen: blood, either unsorted or a sorted T cell fraction (not recorded which). CDR3 amino acids: CASSPSFTIYF. For the CDR3, the DNA is TGTGCCAGCAGCCCGTCGTTCACCATATATTTT.